The 25 T cell receptor beta chains below were found in one sample sequenced in a study of CD8 T cells in Susac syndrome (dated by TCRdb to about 2019). The method was the immunoSEQ multiplex PCR assay. RNA was extracted with the RNeasy kit and roughly 0.45 to 1 ug was reverse transcribed using random hexamers. TCRdb redid the processing of the public reads, applying fastp at Q25 and MiXCR, and retained in-frame beta chains. Every entry covers one CDR3 protein and lists the most common genes and DNA from its rows. The sample table contains about 120,000 distinct CDR3 sequences; only one count was recorded for just under 95% of them. The top ten clonotypes cover about 0.28% of the sample. The material sequenced was CD8+ T cells from PBMCs. The origin of the receptors is a human donor with Susac syndrome.

The V and J genes are TRBV25-1 and TRBJ1-1; tentative D call: TRBD1 (6 bases). Looked up from germline, CDR1 is MGHDK and CDR2 is SYGVNS. V dropped 7 bases and J dropped 3 bases, with 12 bases sitting between them. The CDR3 consists of 13 residues. The CDR3 reads CASTAGAYTEAFF. CDR3 coding DNA: TGTGCCAGCACCGCGGGGGCGTACACTGAAGCTTTCTTT.

This chain joins TRBV19 and TRBJ2-5; 7 nucleotides line up with TRBD2. The CDR3 loop spans 13 amino acids. Germline CDR1 is LNHDA and CDR2 is SQIVND (reference sequence). V lost 5 bases and J lost 7; bases outside the gene matches: 7. CDR3 in amino acids: CASSAGGRGTQYF. CDR3 DNA: TGTGCCAGTAGTGCCGGCGGGAGAGGGACCCAGTACTTC.

The chain employs TRBV29-1 and TRBJ2-7; TRBD2 matches at 10 bases. Germline lookup yields CDR1 SQVTM and CDR2 ANQGSEA. V was clipped by 0 bases and J by 5 bases; unmatched bases: 7. The CDR3 covers 15 residues. CDR3 bases: TGCAGCGTTGAAGAGGGAGCGGGGGGGCGTAACGAGCAGTACTTC. This encodes CSVEEGAGGRNEQYF.

This rearrangement joins TRBV21-1 to TRBJ2-1; the table's TRBD2 call for D was not verified on the DNA. TRBV21-1 is a known pseudogene. The CDR3 contains 13 residues. CDR3: CASSRMLEGEQFF. The CDR3, as DNA: TGTGCCAGCAGCAGAATGCTAGAGGGTGAGCAGTTCTTC.

This CDR3 is CAWSSGGTEAFF. CDR3 in DNA: TGTGCCTGGAGTTCCGGGGGAACTGAAGCTTTCTTT. This rearrangement joins TRBV30 to TRBJ1-1; possible D gene TRBD1, 5 bases. V was clipped by 2 bases and J by 5 bases, with 9 bases between them. The CDR3 consists of 12 residues. Per germline, CDR1 GTSNPN and CDR2 SVGIG (reference sequence).

The gene calls are TRBV12-5 and TRBJ1-2; possibly TRBD1 for D (6 bases). In germline, CDR1 is LGHNT, CDR2 FRNRAP. V lost 4 bases and J 6 bases, leaving 9 bases between the germline ends. CDR3 length equals 12 residues. The CDR3 coding sequence is TGTGCTAGTGGTTCGGGGGCCCATGGCTACACCTTC. Translating it yields CASGSGAHGYTF.

V usage is TRBV7-6 and J usage is TRBJ1-1; 9 bases match TRBD1. This CDR3 is 14 amino acids long. The V gene end was trimmed by 5 bases and the J gene end by 4 bases; junction bases not matched to a gene: 5. Germline V gene sequence: CDR1 SGHVS, CDR2 FNYEAQ. CDR3 sequence: CASSPVTGGTEAFF. CDR3 nucleotides: TGTGCCAGCAGCCCGGTGACAGGGGGCACTGAAGCTTTCTTT. Supplemented by reference TRBV7-6 and TRBJ1-1, the full variable domain reads GAGVSQSPRYKVTKRGQDVALRCDPISGHVSLYWYRQALGQGPEFLTYFNYEAQQDKSGLPNDRFSAERPEGSISTLTIQRTEQRDSAMYRCASSPVTGGTEAFFGQGTRLTVV.

This chain connects TRBV27 to TRBJ1-5; 7 nucleotides line up with TRBD1. J gave up 5 bases and V 5 bases, and 6 bases lay outside the gene matches. Germline assignment: CDR1 MNHEY and CDR2 SMNVEV (reference sequence). The CDR3 is 14 amino acids. CDR3 sequence (DNA): TGTGCCAGCAGTCCGATCGGGACAGATCAGCCCCAGCATTTT. This encodes CASSPIGTDQPQHF.

The CDR3 spells CATSSILRGNEQFF. CDR3 DNA: TGTGCCACCAGCAGCATCCTACGGGGGAATGAGCAGTTCTTC. The genes are TRBV15 and TRBJ2-1, with a weak D call TRBD2 (6 bases). This CDR3 has 14 amino acids. CDR1 LNHNV and CDR2 YYDKDF come from the germline V gene (reference sequence). Trimming cost V 3 bases and J 7 bases, with 13 bases left between them.

V is TRBV11-2 and J is TRBJ1-2; tentatively, D is TRBD1 (5 bases). V lost 1 base and J 8 bases, leaving 11 bases between the germline ends. Germline V CDR1 and CDR2: SGHAT, FQNNGV. The CDR3 sequence is 13 residues long. This chain's CDR3 is CASSLVGRGGYTF. DNA for the CDR3: TGTGCCAGCAGCTTAGTGGGGCGGGGCGGCTACACCTTC.

The chain couples TRBV20-1 to TRBJ1-6, with D possibly being TRBD1 (5 bases). Germline V gene data show CDR1 as DFQATT and CDR2 as SNEGSKA (reference sequence). The CDR3 consists of 19 residues. With 3 bases removed from V and 10 bases from J, the gap between germline ends came to 31 bases. The CDR3 here is CSASRGFSDYRAEESPLHF. DNA for the CDR3: TGCAGTGCTAGTAGGGGCTTTAGCGATTACCGAGCTGAGGAGTCACCCCTCCACTTT.

The rearrangement uses TRBV14 and TRBJ1-2; 8 bases map to TRBD1. Germline values: CDR1 SGHDN, CDR2 FVKESK. Trimming cost V 4 bases and J 12 bases; bases outside gene matches: 13. This CDR3 comprises 14 residues. For the CDR3, the DNA is TGTGCCAGCAGCCCCCCACAAGGGGACAGGCACCACACCTTC. Translated: CASSPPQGDRHHTF.

This clonotype showed up just once. The chain uses TRBV13 and TRBJ2-3; tentatively, D is TRBD1 (6 bases). Trimming took off 2 bases at V and 0 bases at J, with 18 bases between the two ends. The CDR3 extends over 18 amino acids. The germline V gene has CDR1 PRHDT and CDR2 FYEKMQ (reference sequence). The CDR3: CASSLQGTTFSSTDTQYF. DNA for the CDR3: TGTGCCAGCAGCTTACAGGGGACCACTTTTTCTAGCACAGATACGCAGTATTTT.

This chain links TRBV7-6 with TRBJ1-2; D is uncertain. V lost 1 base and J lost 3, with 9 bases in between. CDR1 and CDR2 from the germline V gene are SGHVS and FNYEAQ. This CDR3 is 14 amino acids long. The chain's CDR3 is CASSLGTMDYGYTF. CDR3 DNA: TGTGCCAGCAGCTTAGGGACTATGGACTATGGCTACACCTTC. The entire variable domain, with the rest obtained from reference TRBV7-6 and TRBJ1-2, is as follows: GAGVSQSPRYKVTKRGQDVALRCDPISGHVSLYWYRQALGQGPEFLTYFNYEAQQDKSGLPNDRFSAERPEGSISTLTIQRTEQRDSAMYRCASSLGTMDYGYTFGSGTRLTVV.

This clonotype has just a few counts. The chain carries TRBV6-4 and TRBJ2-3; unclear D gene. The germline V gene has CDR1 MRHNA and CDR2 SNTAGT. This CDR3 spans 12 amino acids. V lost 3 bases to trimming and J lost 5 bases, with 6 bases between them. The DNA for the CDR3 is TGTGCCAGCAGTGAGAGTGGAGATACGCAGTATTTT. Amino acids: CASSESGDTQYF.

In DNA, the CDR3 is TGTGCCAGTACCCACGGCGCGGGGGGACCTTCCTACGAGCAGTACTTC. It is translated as CASTHGAGGPSYEQYF. The V gene is TRBV19, the J gene TRBJ2-7; 8 bases align to TRBD2. The CDR3 is 16 residues long. Germline V gene data show CDR1 as LNHDA and CDR2 as SQIVND (reference sequence). V lost 7 bases to trimming and J lost 1 base; unmatched junction nucleotides: 12.

The gene calls are TRBV29-1 and TRBJ1-3, with TRBD1 as a possible D gene (5 bases). Germline V gene lookup returns CDR1 SQVTM and CDR2 ANQGSEA. The V gene lost 4 bases and the J gene lost 2 bases, with 12 bases spanning the gap. This CDR3 has 14 residues. In DNA form, the CDR3 reads TGCAGCGTTGTGGACCGGGACCCTGGAAACACCATATATTTT. Its protein product is CSVVDRDPGNTIYF.

This chain uses TRBV11-2 with TRBJ2-1; D is ambiguous. Per the germline V gene, CDR1 is SGHAT and CDR2 is FQNNGV. Trimming cost V 2 bases and J 9 bases, with 11 bases left between them. The CDR3 has 13 residues. CDR3 protein: CASSLSLEREQFF. CDR3 DNA: TGTGCCAGCAGCTTAAGCCTTGAGCGTGAGCAGTTCTTC.

This clonotype was observed once. One end of the junction fails to match germline, which may point to a read error. The chain has TRBV4-1 and TRBJ2-7; no clear D. The CDR3 loop spans 14 amino acids. Germline V gene sequence: CDR1 MGHRA, CDR2 YSYEKL. For the CDR3, the DNA is TGCACCAGCAGCCAAGTGGACGTCTCCTACGAGCAGTACTTC. This translates into CTSSQVDVSYEQYF.

The CDR3 is CASSLASRSDYGYTF. DNA of the CDR3: TGCGCCAGCAGCTTGGCCTCACGTTCCGACTATGGCTACACCTTC. The rearrangement links TRBV5-1 to TRBJ1-2; no clear D. The ends were cut back, 0 bases at V and 3 bases at J, with 12 bases in the middle. Germline loops: CDR1 SGHRS, CDR2 YFSETQ. This CDR3 has 15 residues.

This clonotype has just one count. The V gene is TRBV3-1, the J gene TRBJ2-2, with a possible D match to TRBD2 (5 bases). Germline CDR1 reads LGHDT; CDR2 reads YNNKEL (reference sequence). V shed 5 bases and J shed 0 bases, with 13 bases lying between them. The CDR3 is made up of 16 amino acids. The CDR3, as DNA: TGTGCCAGCAGCGAAGGGAGAGCGGCGAACACCGGGGAGCTGTTTTTT. Translated, it gives CASSEGRAANTGELFF.

V is TRBV5-1 and J is TRBJ2-5, with 9 bases identical to TRBD1. Germline-derived CDR1 and CDR2 are SGHRS and YFSETQ. The length of the CDR3 is 15 residues. The ends lost 3 bases at V and 3 bases at J; junction bases unmatched: 6. The CDR3 DNA reads TGCGCCAGCAGCTCCGACCGGGACAGGGAAGAGACCCAGTACTTC. Translating it yields CASSSDRDREETQYF.

The chain has TRBV20-1 and TRBJ2-1; D is unclear. Trimming stripped 5 bases from V and 4 bases from J, with 12 bases between. CDR3 length equals 13 residues. CDR1 and CDR2 (germline): DFQATT, SNEGSKA (reference sequence). CDR3 amino acids: CSAVRTDYNEQFF. Written as DNA, the CDR3 is TGCAGTGCTGTGAGGACGGATTACAATGAGCAGTTCTTC.

The table lists this clonotype with a count of one. This chain joins TRBV23-1 and TRBJ1-6; D call uncertain. TRBV23-1 is an ORF, with its function uncertain. Trimming removed 2 bases at V and 9 bases at J, with 20 bases between. The CDR3 is made up of 17 amino acids. CDR3 bases: TGCGCCAGCAGTCAAGTCGCCCTTTTCGGGGTTTTTTCACCCCTCCACTTT. The encoded protein is CASSQVALFGVFSPLHF.

The chain is built from TRBV13 and TRBJ1-3, with 8 nucleotides matching TRBD1. Germline trimming cut 4 bases from V and 6 bases from J; bases unmatched to any gene: 5. The germline V gene encodes CDR1 PRHDT and CDR2 FYEKMQ (reference sequence). CDR3 size: 14 residues. This CDR3 is CASSSLDRVNTIYF. The CDR3 bases are TGTGCCAGCAGCTCCCTGGACAGGGTAAACACCATATATTTT.